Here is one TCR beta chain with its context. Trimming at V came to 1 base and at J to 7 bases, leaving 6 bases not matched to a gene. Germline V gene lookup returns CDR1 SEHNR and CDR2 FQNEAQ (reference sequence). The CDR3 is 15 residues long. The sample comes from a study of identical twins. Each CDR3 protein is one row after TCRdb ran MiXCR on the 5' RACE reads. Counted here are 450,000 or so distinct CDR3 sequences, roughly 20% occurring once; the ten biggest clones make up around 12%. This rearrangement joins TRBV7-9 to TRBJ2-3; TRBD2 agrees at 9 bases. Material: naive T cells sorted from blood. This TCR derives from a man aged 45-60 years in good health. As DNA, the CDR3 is TGTGCCAGCAGCTTAGAGGCGGGACTAGCCCATACGCAGTATTTT. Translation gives CASSLEAGLAHTQYF.